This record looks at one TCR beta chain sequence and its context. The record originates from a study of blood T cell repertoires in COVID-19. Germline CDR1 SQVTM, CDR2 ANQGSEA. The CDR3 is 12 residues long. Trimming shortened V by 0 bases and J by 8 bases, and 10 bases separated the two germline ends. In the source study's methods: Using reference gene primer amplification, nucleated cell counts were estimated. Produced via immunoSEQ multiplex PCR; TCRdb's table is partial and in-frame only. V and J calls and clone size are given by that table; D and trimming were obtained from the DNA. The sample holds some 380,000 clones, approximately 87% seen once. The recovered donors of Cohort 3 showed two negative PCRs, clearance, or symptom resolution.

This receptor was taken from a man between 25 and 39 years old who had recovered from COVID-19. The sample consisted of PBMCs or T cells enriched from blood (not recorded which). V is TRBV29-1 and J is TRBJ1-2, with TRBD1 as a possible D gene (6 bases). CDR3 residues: CSVEEDSPGYTF. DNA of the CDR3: TGCAGCGTTGAAGAGGACAGTCCGGGCTACACCTTC.